The 13 T cell receptor beta chains given below trace back to one sample, sequenced in a study of blood T cell repertoires in COVID-19. Here immunoSEQ multiplex PCR was the method, and the copy in TCRdb shows in-frame clones only, minus some. The sample has around 52,000 clones, about 85% seen once. Source material: peripheral blood. These receptor sequences come from a woman older than 75 with COVID-19, enrolled during active disease.

This sequence joins TRBV29-1 and TRBJ2-7; tentative D call: TRBD1 (6 bases). The germline gives CDR1 SQVTM, CDR2 ANQGSEA. The CDR3 runs 11 residues. The V gene lost 7 bases and the J gene lost 3 bases, with 10 bases spanning the gap. CDR3 loop: CSALTGYEQYF. The CDR3 bases are TGCAGCGCCCTGACAGGCTACGAGCAGTACTTC.

This sequence joins TRBV18 and TRBJ1-1, with TRBD1 matching 7 bases. In germline, CDR1 is KGHSH, CDR2 LQKENI. V lost 3 bases, J lost 6 bases, and 10 bases stayed unmatched. This CDR3 region has 15 residues. The CDR3 here is CASSPFDRAGAEAFF. In nucleotides, the CDR3 is TGTGCCAGCTCACCCTTTGACAGGGCTGGCGCTGAAGCTTTCTTT. Drawing the rest from reference TRBV18 and TRBJ1-1, the complete variable domain is NAGVMQNPRHLVRRRGQEARLRCSPMKGHSHVYWYRQLPEEGLKFMVYLQKENIIDESGMPKERFSAEFPKEGPSILRIQQVVRGDSAAYFCASSPFDRAGAEAFFGQGTRLTVV.

The chain uses TRBV14 and TRBJ2-2, with 9 bases aligning to TRBD1. CDR3 length: 16 amino acids. Germline CDR1 and CDR2: SGHDN and FVKESK. J was trimmed by 3 bases and V by 2 bases; bases with no gene match: 4. This chain's CDR3 is CASSQPRTGDTGELFF. CDR3 bases: TGTGCCAGCAGCCAACCTAGGACAGGGGACACCGGGGAGCTGTTTTTT.

The chain has TRBV30 and TRBJ1-4; weak D call: TRBD1 (5 bases). The CDR3 sequence is 13 residues long. V dropped 2 bases and J dropped 4 bases, with 8 bases sitting between them. The V gene's germline CDR1 is GTSNPN and CDR2 SVGIG (reference sequence). The DNA of the CDR3 is TGTGCCTGGAGTTCCCAGGGTAATGAAAAACTGTTTTTT. It is translated as CAWSSQGNEKLFF.

The chain recombines TRBV12-5 with TRBJ1-5, with 11 bases matching TRBD1. Unmatched junction bases numbered 7, after V lost 5 bases and J lost 7 bases. This CDR3 has 15 amino acids. CDR1 and CDR2 (germline): LGHNT, FRNRAP. The CDR3 coding sequence is TGTGCTAGTGGTGCGGGACAGGGGGTAGGACAGCCCCAGCATTTT. Amino acids: CASGAGQGVGQPQHF.

The J gene is TRBJ2-6, the V gene TRBV6-5; D is unresolved. Per the germline V gene, CDR1 is MNHEY and CDR2 is SVGAGI. Trimming left V 6 bases short and J 1 base short, with 4 bases between. CDR3 length: 13 amino acids. The CDR3 here is CASRASGANVLTF. The CDR3, as DNA: TGTGCCAGCAGAGCGTCTGGGGCCAACGTCCTGACTTTC.

This clone was seen once. The V and J genes are TRBV30 and TRBJ2-7; 8 nucleotides line up with TRBD2. The V gene's germline CDR1 is GTSNPN and CDR2 SVGIG (reference sequence). The CDR3 runs to 15 residues. V lost 2 bases to trimming and J lost 1 base; unmatched junction nucleotides: 7. The CDR3 region has the DNA TGTGCCTGGAGTCACGGGGGGGGGCGGTCCTACGAGCAGTACTTC. Residues: CAWSHGGGRSYEQYF.

V gene TRBV10-3 combines with J gene TRBJ2-3; TRBD2 matches at 8 bases. The CDR3 totals 15 residues. J gave up 2 bases and V 3 bases, and 4 bases lay outside the gene matches. The V gene's germline CDR1 is ENHRY and CDR2 SYGVKD. The CDR3 is CAISDWRGDTDTQYF. The CDR3 region has the DNA TGTGCCATCAGTGATTGGCGGGGGGACACAGATACGCAGTATTTT.

This clone has a single count. This chain links TRBV19 with TRBJ1-6; D uncertain. Germline V CDR1 and CDR2: LNHDA, SQIVND (reference sequence). V was cut by 3 bases and J by 0 bases, with 9 bases left in between. The CDR3 extends over 16 amino acids. DNA of the CDR3: TGTGCCAGTAGTATTTTACAGTTCTCCTATAATTCACCCCTCCACTTT. Encoded protein: CASSILQFSYNSPLHF.

The chain joins TRBV18 to TRBJ1-2; 7 bases agree with TRBD1. The CDR3 extends over 17 amino acids. Germline V gives CDR1 KGHSH, CDR2 LQKENI. The trim removed 2 bases at V and 5 bases at J, leaving 14 bases unmatched. CDR3 region: CASSPKTVVGTVYGYTF. As DNA, the CDR3 is TGTGCCAGCTCACCAAAAACGGTTGTCGGGACAGTATATGGCTACACCTTC.

The count of this clone is one. This sequence joins TRBV7-6 and TRBJ1-5, with TRBD1 identical over 11 bases. The V and J ends lost 5 bases and 6 bases, in that order; junction bases with no gene match: 3. The CDR3 sequence is 14 residues long. Germline V CDR1 and CDR2: SGHVS, FNYEAQ. The DNA of the CDR3 is TGTGCCAGCAGCCGCGGGACAGGGGGTCAGCCCCAGCATTTT. Protein: CASSRGTGGQPQHF.

The chain couples TRBV5-8 to TRBJ1-1; D is perhaps TRBD1 (5 bases). The germline gives CDR1 SGHTS, CDR2 YDEGEE. V was cut by 7 bases and J by 0 bases, with 10 bases left in between. The CDR3 contains 13 residues. The CDR3 reads CASQGDMNTEAFF. CDR3 DNA: TGTGCCAGCCAAGGGGATATGAACACTGAAGCTTTCTTT.

This chain joins TRBV6-6 and TRBJ1-3; possibly TRBD1 for D (5 bases). V gave up 6 bases and J gave up 4 bases, with 10 bases separating them. The length of the CDR3 is 13 residues. From germline, CDR1 is MNHNY and CDR2 SVGAGI (reference sequence). CDR3 sequence (DNA): TGTGCCAGCAGATCGACAGCAGGAAACACCATATATTTT. It yields the protein CASRSTAGNTIYF.